Listed here are 10 T cell receptor beta chains from one sample, sequenced in a study of T cells in tuberculosis. Generated by immunoSEQ multiplex PCR, the TCRdb table keeps only in-frame clones and is missing some. The sample carries over 30,000 clones, roughly 93% recorded once. Indicated time point: new active TB diagnosis, blood taken before or within 7 days of starting treatment. The sequencing used PBMCs, collected at tuberculosis diagnosis. These receptor sequences come from an adult with tuberculosis.

This chain joins TRBV6-5 and TRBJ1-4; no definite D call. The germline CDR1 and CDR2 sequences are MNHEY and SVGAGI. The CDR3 totals 14 residues. Trimming took 5 bases from V and 0 from J, leaving 7 bases between them. In DNA form, the CDR3 reads TGTGCCAGCAGTGCCTCGGCAACTAATGAAAAACTGTTTTTT. This codes for CASSASATNEKLFF.

The rearrangement uses TRBV29-1 and TRBJ2-3, with 14 positions matching TRBD2. Trimming removed 4 bases from V and 8 bases from J; junction bases left unmatched: 11. Germline V gene lookup returns CDR1 SQVTM and CDR2 ANQGSEA. The CDR3 has 16 residues. CDR3 region: CSVGRTSGGSLGTQYF. The CDR3 nucleotides read TGCAGCGTTGGACGGACTAGCGGGGGGAGTTTGGGTACGCAGTATTTT.

V and J are TRBV6-5 and TRBJ1-1; TRBD1 matches at 7 bases. With V trimmed by 0 bases and J by 4 bases, 5 bases remained unmatched. The germline CDR1 and CDR2 sequences are MNHEY and SVGAGI. The CDR3 loop spans 15 amino acids. This chain's CDR3 is CASSYSRAGGTEAFF. The CDR3 region has the DNA TGTGCCAGCAGTTACTCGAGGGCAGGGGGCACTGAAGCTTTCTTT.

This sequence joins TRBV9 and TRBJ2-1; perhaps TRBD2 as D (6 bases). Trimming shortened V by 4 bases and J by 10 bases, and 21 bases separated the two germline ends. Germline V gene sequence: CDR1 SGDLS, CDR2 YYNGEE. This CDR3 comprises 15 residues. The CDR3 loop is CASSPGTGPTGEQFF. The CDR3, as DNA: TGTGCCAGCAGCCCCGGGACTGGACCTACAGGCGAGCAGTTCTTC.

V usage is TRBV14 and J usage is TRBJ1-4; 8 bases align to TRBD1. This CDR3 is built from 15 residues. The junction had 4 bases not matched to a gene; V was cut back by 4 bases and J by 3 bases. In germline, CDR1 is SGHDN, CDR2 FVKESK. The CDR3 is CASSRMGQANEKLFF. CDR3 nucleotides: TGTGCCAGCAGCCGCATGGGACAGGCTAATGAAAAACTGTTTTTT.

V usage is TRBV10-2 and J usage is TRBJ1-2; 10 bases agree with TRBD1. Germline assignment: CDR1 WSHSY and CDR2 SAAADI. Germline trimming cut 7 bases from V and 2 bases from J; bases unmatched to any gene: 4. The CDR3 runs 14 residues. The CDR3: CASIAGQGNYGYTF. The DNA for the CDR3 is TGCGCCAGCATTGCGGGACAGGGGAACTATGGCTACACCTTC.

Only one count was recorded for this clone. V gene TRBV18 combines with J gene TRBJ2-7; 10 nucleotides align to TRBD2. The CDR3 consists of 16 residues. CDR1 KGHSH and CDR2 LQKENI come from the germline V gene. With 1 base clipped from V and 2 bases from J, the junction kept 5 bases outside the gene matches. The CDR3 DNA is TGTGCCAGCTCACCACTTGGAGGGACTAGCGCCTACGAGCAGTACTTC. Amino acids: CASSPLGGTSAYEQYF.

The rearrangement joins TRBV28 to TRBJ2-3, with 13 bases lining up with TRBD2. CDR1 MDHEN and CDR2 SYDVKM come from the germline V gene. The CDR3 has 18 amino acids. With 5 bases clipped from V and 0 bases from J, the junction kept 8 bases outside the gene matches. As DNA, the CDR3 is TGTGCCAGCAGTCCATGGACTAGCGGGAGTGCTAGCACAGATACGCAGTATTTT. Its protein is CASSPWTSGSASTDTQYF.

This chain uses TRBV5-1 with TRBJ1-3; 8 positions match TRBD1. The CDR3 length is 15 residues. The V and J ends lost 2 bases and 5 bases, in that order; junction bases with no gene match: 6. Germline lookup yields CDR1 SGHRS and CDR2 YFSETQ. CDR3 protein: CASSFGTGQRNTIYF. The CDR3 nucleotides read TGCGCCAGCAGCTTCGGGACAGGTCAAAGAAACACCATATATTTT.

The chain has TRBV27 and TRBJ2-1; 7 nucleotides match TRBD1. The CDR3 contains 16 residues. Germline loops: CDR1 MNHEY, CDR2 SMNVEV (reference sequence). J was trimmed by 6 bases and V by 8 bases; bases with no gene match: 16. The CDR3 bases are TGTGCCAGCCCAATTATGGGACAGATTACCCTCAATGAGCAGTTCTTC. It encodes CASPIMGQITLNEQFF.